Many counts were recorded for the clone carrying this T cell receptor beta chain. Its antigen is as yet unknown. Germline CDR1 and CDR2: SGHVS and FQNEAQ. Trimming removed 5 bases at V and 4 bases at J, with 15 bases between. The CDR3 runs to 15 residues. This sample is drawn from a study of T cell repertoires in cytomegalovirus infection. Study as a whole: CMV infection and matching HLA type were both indicated by public TCR beta signatures.

TCRdb analysed the reads with MiXCR anew, one entry per CDR3 protein. The sample records 150,000 to 200,000 distinct CDR3 sequences, roughly an eighth being singletons. Study-wide results and limits: People with CMV and the relevant HLA were identified by cumulative public TCR beta family frequency. Clonotype analysis showed dominance of the ex vivo response by HLA-C-restricted CMV-specific TCR beta clonotypes.

The clonotype was recovered from a human donor in good health (CMV status not recorded). Some clones in this sample may be carry-over from other donors' samples. Sequenced: PBMCs. The chain joins TRBV7-8 to TRBJ1-5; D not resolved. The CDR3: CASSPKEGFNQPQHF. The CDR3 coding sequence is TGTGCCAGCAGCCCTAAGGAGGGATTTAATCAGCCCCAGCATTTT.